This TCR beta chain appears in the sequencing data of a study of siplizumab effects on memory and regulatory T cells. Comments on this clone: Its matching antigen is unknown.

V was shortened by 2 bases and J by 0 bases, with 17 bases between the two germline ends. Per the germline V gene, CDR1 is SEHNR and CDR2 is FQNEAQ (reference sequence). CDR3 length: 18 residues. Using immunoSEQ multiplex PCR, the repertoire was profiled, and TCRdb retains in-frame clones only, with some absent. The profile shows more than 85,000 clones, about 90% of them singletons. Overall study results and limits: The naive T cell population seemed more diverse than memory cells and seemed a major contributor to the alloresponse. Suppressive function of proliferating Tregs from siplizumab cultures was not confirmed. To unstimulated subsets, only a minor fraction of alloreactive clones could be mapped. It was not possible to assign a naive or memory phenotype to roughly 75-96% of proliferating CD4+ or CD8+ clones.

This TCR came from a human donor in good health. Some clones in this sample may be carry-over from other donors' samples. The sequencing sample was made of CD4+ T cells sorted from blood. The J gene is TRBJ2-1, the V gene TRBV7-9; D call uncertain. Written as DNA, the CDR3 is TGTGCCAGCAGCTTAAGGTTATTTGGGTCCGGCTCCTACAATGAGCAGTTCTTC. This encodes CASSLRLFGSGSYNEQFF.